A single T cell receptor (beta chain) is shown here with its context. The data are from a study of shared T cell receptors in the human thymus. Sequencing was performed with immunoSEQ multiplex PCR; in TCRdb, only in-frame clones are kept and a portion is missing. The sample comprises under 850,000 clones, roughly 90% of which are singletons, and 0.0095% to 0.012% rests with the top ten. CDR1 and CDR2 (germline): SGHTA, FQGNSA. Trimming stripped 5 bases from V and 1 base from J, with 14 bases between. There are 15 residues in the CDR3. The data were also submitted as part of a second study, on human thymus T cells.

This rearrangement joins TRBV7-2 to TRBJ1-1; D is ambiguous. The sequence came from a boy in the first two years of life with a congenital heart defect. The sample comprised thymocytes. The DNA for the CDR3 is TGTGCCAGCAGCCTCCGGACCCGGGGGAACACTGAAGCTTTCTTT. Encoded protein: CASSLRTRGNTEAFF.